One and the same sample provided the 32 T cell receptor beta chains below, sequenced in a study of T cell responses to AZD1222 COVID-19 vaccine. Sequencing was performed with immunoSEQ multiplex PCR; in TCRdb, only in-frame clones are kept and a portion is missing. The repertoire holds 90,000 to 95,000 clones, with approximately 91% as singletons. The sample consisted of peripheral blood, taken on day 0 of AZD1222 vaccination. The receptors derive from an adult in good health.

V and J are TRBV12-3 or TRBV12-4 and TRBJ1-1, with D tentatively TRBD1 (5 bases). Trimming took off 5 bases at V and 11 bases at J, with 15 bases between the two ends. The CDR3 is made up of 12 amino acids. CDR3 DNA: TGTGCCAGCAGTCTTGGGACCATAGGGGCTTTCTTT. It yields the protein CASSLGTIGAFF.

V gene TRBV7-8 combines with J gene TRBJ1-3; 8 bases are a match to TRBD1. Germline trimming cut 5 bases from V and 1 base from J; bases unmatched to any gene: 4. Germline V gene data show CDR1 as SGHVS and CDR2 as FQNEAQ. The CDR3 contains 15 residues. The CDR3 region has the DNA TGTGCCAGCAGCCCGACAGGGGAATCTGGAAACACCATATATTTT. Protein sequence: CASSPTGESGNTIYF.

The chain couples TRBV5-4 to TRBJ2-3; a weak D match, TRBD1 (5 bases). CDR1 and CDR2 (germline): SGHNT, YYREEE (reference sequence). Trimming stripped 0 bases from V and 2 bases from J, with 7 bases between. This CDR3 has 14 amino acids. The CDR3 region is CASSLGGNTDTQYF. The CDR3, as DNA: TGTGCCAGCAGCTTGGGGGGCAACACAGATACGCAGTATTTT.

The V gene is TRBV28, the J gene TRBJ1-1, with D perhaps TRBD1 (6 bases). This CDR3 has 15 residues. Trimming removed 7 bases at V and 4 bases at J, with 19 bases between. Germline CDR1 reads MDHEN; CDR2 reads SYDVKM. The CDR3 reads CASKETGYVGTEAFF. CDR3 sequence (DNA): TGTGCCAGCAAGGAAACAGGGTACGTGGGCACTGAAGCTTTCTTT.

The chain joins TRBV5-1 to TRBJ1-6; TRBD1 matches at 7 bases. The CDR3 runs to 14 residues. The germline V gene has CDR1 SGHRS and CDR2 YFSETQ. The V and J ends lost 4 bases and 7 bases, in that order; junction bases with no gene match: 5. Written as DNA, the CDR3 is TGCGCCAGCAGCAAGGACAGGATGAATTCACCCCTCCACTTT. It translates to CASSKDRMNSPLHF. Using reference TRBV5-1 and TRBJ1-6 for the parts outside the CDR3, the full variable domain is KAGVTQTPRYLIKTRGQQVTLSCSPISGHRSVSWYQQTPGQGLQFLFEYFSETQRNKGNFPGRFSGRQFSNSRSEMNVSTLELGDSALYLCASSKDRMNSPLHFGNGTRLTVT.

The rearrangement joins TRBV5-4 to TRBJ1-2, with D maybe TRBD1 (5 bases). There are 13 residues in the CDR3. The ends were cut back, 4 bases at V and 5 bases at J, with 12 bases in the middle. Germline V CDR1 and CDR2: SGHNT, YYREEE (reference sequence). The CDR3, as DNA: TGTGCCAGCAGCGAGACAGCTCTATATGGCTACACCTTC. As protein: CASSETALYGYTF.

The rearrangement uses TRBV28 and TRBJ1-2, with D perhaps TRBD1 (6 bases). Between the trimmed V and J ends, which lost 2 bases and 2 bases, there was a span of 9 bases. Germline V gives CDR1 MDHEN, CDR2 SYDVKM. This CDR3 contains 14 residues. CDR3 coding DNA: TGTGCCAGCAGTTTAACGCAGGGGAACTATGGCTACACCTTC. Its translation is CASSLTQGNYGYTF.

The chain is built from TRBV18 and TRBJ1-1; 9 bases fit TRBD1. Unmatched junction bases numbered 10, after V lost 0 bases and J lost 11 bases. The germline gives CDR1 KGHSH, CDR2 LQKENI. The CDR3 is made up of 15 amino acids. The CDR3 sequence: CASSPPNGTGHVAFF. DNA for the CDR3: TGTGCCAGCTCACCACCAAACGGGACAGGGCATGTGGCTTTCTTT.

This clone has just one count. The V call is TRBV10-3, the J call TRBJ2-6, with unresolved D. The V and J ends lost 3 bases and 0 bases respectively, with 9 bases between them. The germline V gene encodes CDR1 ENHRY and CDR2 SYGVKD. This CDR3 has 16 residues. The DNA of the CDR3 is TGTGCCATCAGTGACCCAGGCACCTCTGGGGCCAACGTCCTGACTTTC. It yields the protein CAISDPGTSGANVLTF.

This chain connects TRBV12-3 or TRBV12-4 to TRBJ2-2; a weak D match, TRBD2 (5 bases). V lost 7 bases, J lost 5 bases, and 8 bases lay in between. CDR3 length: 12 residues. The CDR3 is CASTGETGELFF. Written as DNA, the CDR3 is TGTGCCAGCACCGGGGAAACCGGGGAGCTGTTTTTT.

The chain combines TRBV27 with TRBJ1-2, with D possibly TRBD1 on 5 matching bases. V lost 2 bases and J lost 3, with 7 bases in between. The CDR3 contains 13 residues. Germline V gene lookup returns CDR1 MNHEY and CDR2 SMNVEV (reference sequence). The CDR3 DNA follows: TGTGCCAGCAGTTTACAGGGAGACTATGGCTACACCTTC. Protein: CASSLQGDYGYTF.

The chain joins TRBV6-2 or TRBV6-3 to TRBJ2-3; TRBD2 is a possible D gene (6 bases). The germline CDR1 and CDR2 sequences are MNHEY and SVGEGT. CDR3 size: 15 residues. V lost 4 bases and J lost 0, with 11 bases in between. The chain's CDR3 is CASSSRGRSTDTQYF. The CDR3 DNA is TGTGCCAGCAGTTCGCGGGGCAGGAGCACAGATACGCAGTATTTT.

The chain carries TRBV18 and TRBJ1-2, with a weak D call TRBD1 (5 bases). From germline, CDR1 is KGHSH and CDR2 LQKENI. V lost 6 bases and J 4 bases, leaving 21 bases between the germline ends. CDR3 length equals 16 residues. This chain's CDR3 is CASSHVSGEVGYGYTF. The CDR3 nucleotides read TGTGCCAGCTCTCACGTGTCGGGGGAGGTTGGCTATGGCTACACCTTC. Complete variable domain (other parts from reference TRBV18 and TRBJ1-2): NAGVMQNPRHLVRRRGQEARLRCSPMKGHSHVYWYRQLPEEGLKFMVYLQKENIIDESGMPKERFSAEFPKEGPSILRIQQVVRGDSAAYFCASSHVSGEVGYGYTFGSGTRLTVV.

Only a few counts were recorded for this clone. The genes are TRBV5-1 and TRBJ2-3; D not certain. Trimming shortened V by 5 bases and J by 3 bases, and 7 bases separated the two germline ends. CDR1 and CDR2 (germline): SGHRS, YFSETQ. This CDR3 region has 12 residues. The CDR3 sequence is CASSWQTDTQYF. The CDR3 nucleotides read TGCGCCAGCAGTTGGCAGACAGATACGCAGTATTTT. Supplemented by reference TRBV5-1 and TRBJ2-3, the full variable domain reads KAGVTQTPRYLIKTRGQQVTLSCSPISGHRSVSWYQQTPGQGLQFLFEYFSETQRNKGNFPGRFSGRQFSNSRSEMNVSTLELGDSALYLCASSWQTDTQYFGPGTRLTVL.

V and J are TRBV6-2 or TRBV6-3 and TRBJ2-7; tentative D call: TRBD1 (6 bases). There are 14 residues in the CDR3. CDR1 and CDR2 (germline): MNHEY, SVGEGT. V was shortened by 6 bases and J by 2 bases, with 14 bases between the two germline ends. CDR3 coding DNA: TGTGCCAGCAGCAAAAGACAGGTCACCTACGAGCAGTACTTC. It is translated as CASSKRQVTYEQYF.

The CDR3 DNA reads as TGCGCCAGCAGCCAAGACGGGACTAGAGTCTACAATGAGCAGTTCTTC. Its protein product is CASSQDGTRVYNEQFF. This chain connects TRBV4-1 to TRBJ2-1, with TRBD2 matching over 8 bases. CDR1 is MGHRA, CDR2 YSYEKL, per germline. J gave up 3 bases and V 0 bases, and 4 bases lay outside the gene matches. This CDR3 is built from 16 residues.

The V and J genes are TRBV28 and TRBJ1-5, with a possible D match to TRBD1 (5 bases). This CDR3 region has 14 residues. In germline, CDR1 is MDHEN, CDR2 SYDVKM. The V end lost 11 bases, the J end lost 4 bases, and 18 bases lay between the germline ends. CDR3 DNA sequence: TGTGCCTCCCAGACGGCAGGGCGAAATCAGCCCCAGCATTTT. It yields the protein CASQTAGRNQPQHF. The whole variable domain, remainder taken from reference TRBV28 and TRBJ1-5, is DVKVTQSSRYLVKRTGEKVFLECVQDMDHENMFWYRQDPGLGLRLIYFSYDVKMKEKGDIPEGYSVSREKKERFSLILESASTNQTSMYLCASQTAGRNQPQHFGDGTRLSIL.

The chain links TRBV7-2 to TRBJ1-2, with TRBD1 identical over 10 bases. Germline CDR1 and CDR2: SGHTA and FQGNSA. J gave up 8 bases and V 1 base, and 4 bases lay outside the gene matches. CDR3 length: 14 amino acids. CDR3 region: CASSLGQGARGYTF. Here the CDR3 DNA reads TGTGCCAGCAGCTTAGGACAGGGGGCTAGGGGCTACACCTTC. Supplemented by reference TRBV7-2 and TRBJ1-2, the full variable domain reads GAGVSQSPSNKVTEKGKDVELRCDPISGHTALYWYRQSLGQGLEFLIYFQGNSAPDKSGLPSDRFSAERTGGSVSTLTIQRTQQEDSAVYLCASSLGQGARGYTFGSGTRLTVV.

The chain couples TRBV5-5 to TRBJ2-1, with a possible D match to TRBD2 (5 bases). Per the germline V gene, CDR1 is SGHKS and CDR2 is YYEKEE (reference sequence). With 4 bases removed from V and 5 bases from J, the gap between germline ends came to 16 bases. This CDR3 spans 15 amino acids. The CDR3 bases are TGTGCCAGCAGCCCGAGGGTCGGGTACAACAATGAGCAGTTCTTC. Its protein product is CASSPRVGYNNEQFF.

The V call is TRBV5-1, the J call TRBJ1-4, with a weak D call TRBD1 (5 bases). The CDR3 totals 14 residues. The V end lost 2 bases, the J end lost 3 bases, and 8 bases lay between the germline ends. The germline CDR1 and CDR2 sequences are SGHRS and YFSETQ. CDR3 protein: CASSFRGPNEKLFF. CDR3 bases: TGCGCCAGCAGCTTCCGGGGACCTAATGAAAAACTGTTTTTT.

This clone has just one count. The gene calls are TRBV7-2 and TRBJ1-4, with D perhaps matching TRBD1 (5 bases). Trimming shortened V by 2 bases and J by 6 bases, and 7 bases separated the two germline ends. The V gene's germline CDR1 is SGHTA and CDR2 FQGNSA. The CDR3 has 13 residues. Here the CDR3 reads CASSLTGYEKLFF. For the CDR3, the DNA is TGTGCCAGCAGCTTAACAGGCTATGAAAAACTGTTTTTT.

The J gene is TRBJ2-3, the V gene TRBV9; 7 bases are a match to TRBD2. Germline CDR1 and CDR2: SGDLS and YYNGEE. V was clipped by 6 bases and J by 6 bases; unmatched bases: 13. This CDR3 has 15 amino acids. CDR3 sequence: CASNTQGRGSDTQYF. In DNA form, the CDR3 reads TGTGCCAGCAACACTCAAGGGAGGGGCTCGGATACGCAGTATTTT. The entire variable domain, with the rest obtained from reference TRBV9 and TRBJ2-3, is as follows: DSGVTQTPKHLITATGQRVTLRCSPRSGDLSVYWYQQSLDQGLQFLIQYYNGEERAKGNILERFSAQQFPDLHSELNLSSLELGDSALYFCASNTQGRGSDTQYFGPGTRLTVL.

The chain joins TRBV20-1 to TRBJ2-1; 9 bases are shared with TRBD2. Germline assignment: CDR1 DFQATT and CDR2 SNEGSKA (reference sequence). V was clipped by 3 bases and J by 10 bases; unmatched bases: 19. This CDR3 has 17 residues. CDR3 in DNA: TGCAGTGCTAGTCGGCTAGCGGGGCTCCTATACAATGAGGAGCAGTTCTTC. It translates to CSASRLAGLLYNEEQFF.

In DNA form, the CDR3 reads TGTGCCAGCAGCTTAATCGGTAGGACCGGGGAGCTGTTTTTT. Protein: CASSLIGRTGELFF. The chain has TRBV7-2 and TRBJ2-2; D gene unclear. This CDR3 contains 14 residues. Trimming shortened V by 2 bases and J by 5 bases, and 9 bases separated the two germline ends. Looked up from germline, CDR1 is SGHTA and CDR2 is FQGNSA.

The chain joins TRBV6-1 to TRBJ2-1; D might be TRBD1 or TRBD2, each matching 6 bases. Germline V gene sequence: CDR1 MNHNS, CDR2 SASEGT. Trimming pared 2 bases from V and 5 bases from J, leaving 13 bases between. This CDR3 comprises 15 residues. The DNA of the CDR3 is TGTGCCAGCAGTGAATCGACGGGGGCGCACAATGAGCAGTTCTTC. Residues: CASSESTGAHNEQFF.

The V gene is TRBV12-3 or TRBV12-4, the J gene TRBJ1-2; D is uncertain. The CDR3 covers 13 residues. Trimming cost V 3 bases and J 14 bases, with 19 bases left between them. CDR3 in DNA: TGTGCCAGCAGTTTTCGGACCCCCCGGTCTGATACCTTC. It codes for CASSFRTPRSDTF.

This chain connects TRBV18 to TRBJ1-4; no definite D call. The CDR3 has 14 amino acids. Germline V lookup: CDR1 KGHSH, CDR2 LQKENI. V gave up 1 base and J gave up 7 bases, with 10 bases separating them. The DNA for the CDR3 is TGTGCCAGCTCACCACGGCGGGAGGCTGAAAAACTGTTTTTT. This codes for CASSPRREAEKLFF.

The gene calls are TRBV7-2 and TRBJ2-1, with 8 bases identical to TRBD1. Germline V gene data show CDR1 as SGHTA and CDR2 as FQGNSA. This CDR3 is built from 16 residues. V shed 2 bases, J shed 8 bases, and the junction held 11 bases outside the gene matches. CDR3 DNA: TGTGCCAGCAGCTTATGGTCGACAGGGGCGGCAGATGAGCAGTTCTTC. Translation: CASSLWSTGAADEQFF.

The chain recombines TRBV18 with TRBJ1-6; 11 nucleotides align to TRBD1. J lost 5 bases, V lost 4 bases, and 10 bases had no gene match. Germline-derived CDR1 and CDR2 are KGHSH and LQKENI. The CDR3 totals 18 residues. In DNA, the CDR3 is TGTGCCAGCTCACTAAGCAGTCCGGGACAGGGGGATAATTCACCCCTCCACTTT. The encoded protein is CASSLSSPGQGDNSPLHF.

On this clone: At the DNA level, this CDR3 is encoded by other sequences in the same sample as well. The V gene is TRBV6-5, the J gene TRBJ1-1, with 9 nucleotides matching TRBD1. The CDR3 runs 15 residues. V was pared by 1 base and J by 1 base, with 1 base of the junction left unmatched. The germline gives CDR1 MNHEY, CDR2 SVGAGI. The CDR3 loop reads CASSYWGQGNTEAFF. The CDR3 coding sequence is TGTGCCAGCAGTTACTGGGGACAGGGGAACACTGAAGCTTTCTTT.

This rearrangement joins TRBV18 to TRBJ1-6; 9 positions match TRBD1. This CDR3 has 18 residues. CDR1 and CDR2 (germline): KGHSH, LQKENI. With V trimmed by 4 bases and J by 7 bases, 14 bases remained unmatched. CDR3 coding DNA: TGTGCCAGCTCACTCTCTACCCCGACAGGGGGGTTAAATTCACCCCTCCACTTT. Amino acids: CASSLSTPTGGLNSPLHF.

The V gene is TRBV13, the J gene TRBJ1-2; the match to TRBD1 covers 8 bases. Germline V gene lookup returns CDR1 PRHDT and CDR2 FYEKMQ (reference sequence). This CDR3 region has 15 residues. Trimming took 5 bases from V and 4 from J; bases not matched to a gene: 9. The CDR3 reads CASSLRDRRLYGYTF. CDR3 bases: TGTGCCAGCAGCCTCCGGGACAGGCGCCTCTATGGCTACACCTTC.